Described below is a single T cell receptor beta chain sequence and its context. Clones were sequenced by immunoSEQ multiplex PCR, and TCRdb holds only the in-frame ones, with some missing. The sample lists approximately 140,000 clones, 80% to 85% seen once, with around 9% in the top ten. These data come from a study of blood T cell repertoires in COVID-19. This CDR3 spans 13 amino acids. The ends were cut back, 3 bases at V and 4 bases at J, with 4 bases in the middle. The germline V gene has CDR1 MRHNA and CDR2 SNTAGT. Patients from Seattle were sampled longitudinally, starting during active infection.

Material: peripheral blood. The clonotype originates from a man aged 30 to 45 with COVID-19, enrolled during active disease. The V and J genes are TRBV6-4 and TRBJ2-6; D not resolved. CDR3 protein: CASSEAGANVLTF. The CDR3 DNA sequence: TGTGCCAGCAGTGAAGCAGGGGCCAACGTCCTGACTTTC.